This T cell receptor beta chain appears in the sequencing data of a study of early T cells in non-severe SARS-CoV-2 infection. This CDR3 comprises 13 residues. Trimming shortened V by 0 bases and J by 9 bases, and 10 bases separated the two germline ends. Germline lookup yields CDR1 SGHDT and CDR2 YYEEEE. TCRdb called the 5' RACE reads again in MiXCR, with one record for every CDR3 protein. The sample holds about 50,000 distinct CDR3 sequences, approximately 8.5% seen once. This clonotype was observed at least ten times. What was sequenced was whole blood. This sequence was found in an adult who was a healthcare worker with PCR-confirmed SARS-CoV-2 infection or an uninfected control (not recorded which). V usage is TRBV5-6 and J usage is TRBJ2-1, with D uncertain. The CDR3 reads CASSLDLVGEQFF. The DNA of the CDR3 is TGTGCCAGCAGCTTGGATTTAGTCGGTGAGCAGTTCTTC.